This entry describes one T cell receptor (beta chain). Its antigen is as yet unknown. The time point: week 35, safety follow-up. It was 300 ug of mutant IDH1 20-mer peptide that made up each vaccine dose, given with topical imiquimod. V was shortened by 11 bases and J by 2 bases, with 18 bases between the two germline ends. CDR1 and CDR2 from the germline V gene are MNHNY and SVGAGI (reference sequence). The CDR3 contains 15 residues. The data belong to a study of a mutant IDH1 vaccine in newly diagnosed glioma. Sequencing was performed with immunoSEQ multiplex PCR; in TCRdb, only in-frame clones are kept and a portion is missing. The profile shows 30,000 or so clones, 65% to 85% of them singletons.

Sequences were derived from PBMCs, sampled from a glioma patient whose treatment included an IDH1 peptide vaccine. The chain uses TRBV6-6 and TRBJ2-2, with D perhaps matching TRBD1 (5 bases). The clonotype originates from a woman aged 30 to 39 with glioma. Some clones in this sample may be carry-over from other donors' samples. Written as DNA, the CDR3 is TGTGCCTCCTTTAAGGGGCAGTCCAACACCGGGGAGCTGTTTTTT. The encoded protein is CASFKGQSNTGELFF.